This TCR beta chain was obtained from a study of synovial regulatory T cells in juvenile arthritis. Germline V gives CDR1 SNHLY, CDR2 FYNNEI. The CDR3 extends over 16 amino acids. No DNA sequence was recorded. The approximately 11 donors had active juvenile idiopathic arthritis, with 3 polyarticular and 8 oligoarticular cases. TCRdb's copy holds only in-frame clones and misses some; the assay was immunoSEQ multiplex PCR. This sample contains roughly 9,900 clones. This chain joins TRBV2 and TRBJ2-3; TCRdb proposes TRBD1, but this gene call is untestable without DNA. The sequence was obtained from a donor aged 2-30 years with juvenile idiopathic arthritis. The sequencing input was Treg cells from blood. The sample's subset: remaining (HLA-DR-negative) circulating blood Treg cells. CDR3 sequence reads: CATHSNLDRLSDTQYF. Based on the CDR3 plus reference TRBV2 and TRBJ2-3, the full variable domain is EPEVTQTPSHQVTQMGQEVILRCVPISNHLYFYWYRQILGQKVEFLVSFYNNEISEKSEIFDDQFSVERPDGSNFTLKIRSTKLEDSAMYFCATHSNLDRLSDTQYFGPGTRLTVL.